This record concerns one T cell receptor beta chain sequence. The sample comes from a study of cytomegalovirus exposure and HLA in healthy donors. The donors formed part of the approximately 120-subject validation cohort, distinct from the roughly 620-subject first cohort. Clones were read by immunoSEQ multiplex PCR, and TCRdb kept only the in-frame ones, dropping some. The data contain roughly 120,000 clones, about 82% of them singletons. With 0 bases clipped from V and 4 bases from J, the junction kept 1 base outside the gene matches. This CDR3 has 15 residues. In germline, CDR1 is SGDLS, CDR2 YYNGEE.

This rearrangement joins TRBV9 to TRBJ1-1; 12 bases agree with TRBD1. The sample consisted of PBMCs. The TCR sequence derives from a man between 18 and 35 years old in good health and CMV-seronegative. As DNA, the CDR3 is TGTGCCAGCAGCGTAGTGGGACAGGGGGCCACTGAAGCTTTCTTT. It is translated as CASSVVGQGATEAFF.